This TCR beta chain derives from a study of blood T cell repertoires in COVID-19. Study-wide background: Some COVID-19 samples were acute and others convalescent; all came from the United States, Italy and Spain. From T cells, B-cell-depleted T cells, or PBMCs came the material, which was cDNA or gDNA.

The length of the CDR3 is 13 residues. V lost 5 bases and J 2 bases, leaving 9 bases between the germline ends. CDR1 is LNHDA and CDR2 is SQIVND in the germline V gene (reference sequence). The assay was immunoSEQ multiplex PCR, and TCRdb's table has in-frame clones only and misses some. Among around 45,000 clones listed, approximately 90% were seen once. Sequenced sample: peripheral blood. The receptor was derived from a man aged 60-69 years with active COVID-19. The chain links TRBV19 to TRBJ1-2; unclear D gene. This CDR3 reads CASSPTYNYGYTF. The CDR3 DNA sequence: TGTGCCAGTAGTCCGACATACAACTATGGCTACACCTTC.